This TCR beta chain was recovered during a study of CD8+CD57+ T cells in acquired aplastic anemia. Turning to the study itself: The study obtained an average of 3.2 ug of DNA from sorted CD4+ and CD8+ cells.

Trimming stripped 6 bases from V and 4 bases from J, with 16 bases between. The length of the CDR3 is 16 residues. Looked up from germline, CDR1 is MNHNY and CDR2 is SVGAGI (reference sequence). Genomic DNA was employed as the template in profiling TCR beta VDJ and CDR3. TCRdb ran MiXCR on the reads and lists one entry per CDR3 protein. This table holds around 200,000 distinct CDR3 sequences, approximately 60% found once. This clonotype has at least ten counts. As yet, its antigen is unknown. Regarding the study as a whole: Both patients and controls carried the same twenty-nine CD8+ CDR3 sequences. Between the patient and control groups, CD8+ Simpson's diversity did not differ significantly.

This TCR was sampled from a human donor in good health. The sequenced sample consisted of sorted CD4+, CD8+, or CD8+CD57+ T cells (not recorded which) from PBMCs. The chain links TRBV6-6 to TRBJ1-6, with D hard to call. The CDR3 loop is CASSSDHPSYNSPLHF. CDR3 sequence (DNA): TGTGCCAGCAGCTCCGACCATCCGAGTTATAATTCACCCCTCCACTTT.